The 22 T cell receptor beta chains presented below share a single source sample, sequenced in a study of Ad26.COV2.S vaccination and SARS-CoV-2 variants. The table came from immunoSEQ multiplex PCR; TCRdb's copy has only in-frame clones and leaves some out. The data contain roughly 410,000 clones, 80% to 90% of them singletons. Treatment noted: roughly 18 received Ad26.COV2.S at low or high dose, single or two shots; roughly 5 received placebo; per-sample allocation not given. Samples came from day 63 after the first vaccine or placebo injection. Material: peripheral blood, obtained in a trial of Ad26.COV2.S vaccine versus placebo. These receptors originate from a person aged 18-65 years who received the Ad26.COV2.S COVID-19 vaccine or a placebo.

V usage is TRBV5-1 and J usage is TRBJ2-1; TRBD2 matches at 8 bases. The V gene's germline CDR1 is SGHRS and CDR2 YFSETQ. Losses at the gene ends were 4 bases for V and 5 bases for J; bases not matched to a gene: 5. The CDR3 is 14 residues long. CDR3 region: CASSRSGGHNEQFF. The CDR3 DNA reads TGCGCCAGCAGCAGGAGCGGGGGTCACAATGAGCAGTTCTTC.

This clone was counted only a few times. V and J are TRBV7-9 and TRBJ1-2; D gene unclear. Germline loops: CDR1 SEHNR, CDR2 FQNEAQ (reference sequence). The CDR3 consists of 12 residues. V was clipped by 2 bases and J by 6 bases, with 7 bases between them. DNA of the CDR3: TGTGCCAGCAGCTTATCGCCCGATGGCTACACCTTC. Translation gives CASSLSPDGYTF.

The gene calls are TRBV6-5 and TRBJ2-2; D remains unclear. The V end was cut by 6 bases, the J end by 8 bases, with 13 bases between. Looked up from germline, CDR1 is MNHEY and CDR2 is SVGAGI. This CDR3 spans 13 amino acids. The CDR3: CASRRPESGELFF. As DNA, the CDR3 is TGTGCCAGCAGGCGACCAGAATCGGGGGAGCTGTTTTTT.

The V gene is TRBV5-6, the J gene TRBJ1-1; D remains ambiguous. The CDR3 is made up of 16 amino acids. Germline V CDR1 and CDR2: SGHDT, YYEEEE. V lost 1 base, J lost 3 bases, and 16 bases lay in between. CDR3 DNA: TGTGCCAGCAGCTTGATAGGGCGGGGATGGGACACTGAAGCTTTCTTT. This gives the protein CASSLIGRGWDTEAFF.

The chain carries TRBV9 and TRBJ2-1; 9 positions match TRBD1. The length of the CDR3 is 15 residues. CDR1 is SGDLS, CDR2 YYNGEE, per germline. Germline trimming cut 0 bases from V and 2 bases from J; bases unmatched to any gene: 0. In nucleotides, the CDR3 is TGTGCCAGCAGCGTAGGGGACAGGGCCTACAATGAGCAGTTCTTC. Translating it yields CASSVGDRAYNEQFF.

This chain links TRBV27 with TRBJ1-2; 9 bases agree with TRBD1. The CDR3 runs 15 residues. Losses at the gene ends were 5 bases for V and 4 bases for J; bases not matched to a gene: 8. The germline gives CDR1 MNHEY, CDR2 SMNVEV (reference sequence). Here the CDR3 DNA reads TGTGCCAGCAGTCCCAGGACAGGGGTCTTCTATGGCTACACCTTC. Translation: CASSPRTGVFYGYTF.

J is TRBJ2-7 and V is TRBV6-1; TRBD2 might be the D (6 bases). Deletions cut 2 bases from V and 6 bases from J, with 11 bases between. Germline lookup yields CDR1 MNHNS and CDR2 SASEGT. The CDR3 consists of 13 residues. CDR3 coding DNA: TGTGCCAGCAGTGAACCGGGGGTGGGCGAGCAGTACTTC. It specifies CASSEPGVGEQYF.

The rearrangement uses TRBV27 and TRBJ2-2; 7 bases are shared with TRBD1. This CDR3 spans 16 amino acids. Trimming took 6 bases from V and 4 from J; bases not matched to a gene: 11. Germline V gene sequence: CDR1 MNHEY, CDR2 SMNVEV (reference sequence). The CDR3, as DNA: TGTGCCAGCAGCTCCCCGCTCAGGGGGACCACCGGGGAGCTGTTTTTT. Translating gives CASSSPLRGTTGELFF.

The chain recombines TRBV5-6 with TRBJ2-5, with D unclear. The CDR3 is 12 amino acids. From germline, CDR1 is SGHDT and CDR2 YYEEEE. Trimming pared 5 bases from V and 4 bases from J, leaving 9 bases between. CDR3 loop: CASSPLGETQYF. Here the CDR3 DNA reads TGTGCCAGCAGTCCCTTGGGAGAGACCCAGTACTTC.

This clone is medium-sized by share. The chain couples TRBV4-3 to TRBJ2-7, with D tentatively TRBD1 (7 bases). Germline V gene sequence: CDR1 LGHNA, CDR2 YSLEER. This CDR3 is 19 amino acids long. The germline V and J ends were trimmed by 0 bases and 2 bases, with 23 bases remaining between them. CDR3 bases: TGCGCCAGCAGCCAAGAGGGAGGAAGGGCCGGGACAGAGGCCTACGAGCAGTACTTC. Amino acid sequence: CASSQEGGRAGTEAYEQYF.

The gene calls are TRBV5-1 and TRBJ2-1; 9 bases are a match to TRBD1. V shed 5 bases, J shed 3 bases, and the junction held 6 bases outside the gene matches. This CDR3 comprises 15 residues. Germline loops: CDR1 SGHRS, CDR2 YFSETQ. The chain's CDR3 is CASSQQGAVYNEQFF. CDR3 bases: TGCGCCAGCAGTCAACAGGGGGCTGTCTACAATGAGCAGTTCTTC.

This chain connects TRBV2 to TRBJ2-7, with D possibly TRBD1 on 6 matching bases. Trimming stripped 0 bases from V and 2 bases from J, with 11 bases between. The CDR3 totals 15 residues. CDR1 is SNHLY and CDR2 is FYNNEI in the germline V gene. CDR3 sequence: CASSEAETGTYEQYF. CDR3 sequence (DNA): TGTGCCAGCAGTGAAGCGGAGACAGGCACCTACGAGCAGTACTTC.

The gene calls are TRBV25-1 and TRBJ1-5; D uncertain. The V and J ends lost 11 bases and 7 bases respectively, with 18 bases between them. The CDR3 runs to 13 residues. In germline, CDR1 is MGHDK, CDR2 SYGVNS. The CDR3 region is CAPDHLLRQPQHF. CDR3 bases: TGTGCCCCGGATCACCTCCTCCGGCAGCCCCAGCATTTT.

The chain employs TRBV2 and TRBJ1-2, with D tentatively TRBD1 (5 bases). This CDR3 has 14 residues. V was clipped by 4 bases and J by 4 bases, with 13 bases between them. Per the germline V gene, CDR1 is SNHLY and CDR2 is FYNNEI. In DNA form, the CDR3 reads TGTGCCAGCAGTGGGGCAGGGAAGGCCTATGGCTACACCTTC. Amino acid sequence: CASSGAGKAYGYTF.

The chain links TRBV5-6 to TRBJ2-7; TRBD2 agrees at 11 bases. CDR1 is SGHDT, CDR2 YYEEEE, per germline. This CDR3 is 15 amino acids long. Trimming cost V 4 bases and J 6 bases; bases outside gene matches: 9. CDR3 residues: CASSPSLAGGLEQYF. CDR3 bases: TGTGCCAGCAGCCCCTCCCTAGCGGGAGGCCTCGAGCAGTACTTC.

The chain recombines TRBV11-2 with TRBJ1-3; TRBD1 is a possible D gene (6 bases). Between the trimmed V and J ends, which lost 5 bases and 8 bases, there was a span of 16 bases. The CDR3 totals 14 residues. Germline-derived CDR1 and CDR2 are SGHAT and FQNNGV. In DNA, the CDR3 is TGTGCCAGCAGCCCGGGGGGGCCGGCCCACACCATATATTTT. It translates to CASSPGGPAHTIYF.

The chain has TRBV30 and TRBJ1-1, with unresolved D. Per germline, CDR1 GTSNPN and CDR2 SVGIG (reference sequence). The CDR3 has 10 amino acids. Trimming removed 5 bases from V and 8 bases from J, with 9 bases in between. CDR3 loop: CAWEMAEAFF. CDR3 DNA sequence: TGTGCCTGGGAGATGGCCGAAGCTTTCTTT.

This clone was observed once. The J gene is TRBJ1-1, the V gene TRBV4-3; tentatively, D is TRBD1 (5 bases). The CDR3 is 16 residues long. V was cut by 0 bases and J by 1 base, with 12 bases left in between. Germline-derived CDR1 and CDR2 are LGHNA and YSLEER. CDR3 sequence: CASSQDSGGGNTEAFF. The CDR3 DNA sequence: TGCGCCAGCAGCCAAGATTCGGGGGGTGGGAACACTGAAGCTTTCTTT.

Comments on this clone: Within the sample, other DNA sequences also encode this same CDR3. This rearrangement joins TRBV7-2 to TRBJ2-5; TRBD2 matches at 8 bases. The CDR3 has 14 residues. With V trimmed by 4 bases and J by 5 bases, 6 bases remained unmatched. CDR1 and CDR2 from the germline V gene are SGHTA and FQGNSA. The CDR3 coding sequence is TGTGCCAGCAGCTCCGGGGGGGCCGGGGAGACCCAGTACTTC. Its protein is CASSSGGAGETQYF. Full variable domain (rest looked up from reference TRBV7-2 and TRBJ2-5): GAGVSQSPSNKVTEKGKDVELRCDPISGHTALYWYRQSLGQGLEFLIYFQGNSAPDKSGLPSDRFSAERTGGSVSTLTIQRTQQEDSAVYLCASSSGGAGETQYFGPGTRLLVL.

This chain joins TRBV18 and TRBJ2-7; 7 positions agree with TRBD1. The CDR3 length is 14 residues. Germline V gene lookup returns CDR1 KGHSH and CDR2 LQKENI. The J segment lost 0 bases and the V segment lost 3 bases, leaving 2 bases of the junction unmatched. CDR3 protein: CASSPQGVSYEQYF. DNA of the CDR3: TGTGCCAGCTCACCCCAGGGGGTCTCCTACGAGCAGTACTTC.

This clone was found many times. The gene calls are TRBV2 and TRBJ2-7; possibly TRBD1 for D (6 bases). The CDR3 runs 14 residues. Deletions cut 2 bases from V and 4 bases from J, with 12 bases between. Germline CDR1 reads SNHLY; CDR2 reads FYNNEI. The CDR3 nucleotides read TGTGCCAGCAGTGAATCCAGGGGTAGGTACGAGCAGTACTTC. Protein product: CASSESRGRYEQYF.

The chain couples TRBV7-2 to TRBJ2-1; D tentatively fits TRBD1 or TRBD2 (5 bases each). The germline V and J ends were trimmed by 0 bases and 0 bases, with 9 bases remaining between them. The CDR3 is 16 amino acids. Germline V gene lookup returns CDR1 SGHTA and CDR2 FQGNSA. The CDR3 loop reads CASSLAGTRSYNEQFF. CDR3 coding DNA: TGTGCCAGCAGCTTAGCTGGGACCCGCTCCTACAATGAGCAGTTCTTC.